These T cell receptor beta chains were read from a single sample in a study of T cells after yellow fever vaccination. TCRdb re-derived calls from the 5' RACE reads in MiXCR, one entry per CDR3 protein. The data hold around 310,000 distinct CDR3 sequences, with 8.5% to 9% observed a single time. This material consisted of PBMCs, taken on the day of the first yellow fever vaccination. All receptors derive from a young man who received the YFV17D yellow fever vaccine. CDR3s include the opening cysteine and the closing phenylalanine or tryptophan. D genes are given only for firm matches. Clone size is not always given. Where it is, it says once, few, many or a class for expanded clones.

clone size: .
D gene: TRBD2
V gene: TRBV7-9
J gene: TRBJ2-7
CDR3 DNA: TGTGCCAGGGGGGAGCGGGGGGGCGTCCTAGGATCCTACGAGCAGTACTTC
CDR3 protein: CARGERGGVLGSYEQYF

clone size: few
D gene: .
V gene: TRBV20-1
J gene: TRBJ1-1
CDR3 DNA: TGCAGTGCTAGAGATATCAAGAACACTGAAGCTTTCTTT
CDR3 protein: CSARDIKNTEAFF

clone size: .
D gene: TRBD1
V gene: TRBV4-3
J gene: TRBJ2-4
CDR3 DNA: TGCGCCAGCAGCCAGGGCCTCCTGTACCGGGACAGGGGAAACATTCAGTACTTC
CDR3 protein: CASSQGLLYRDRGNIQYF

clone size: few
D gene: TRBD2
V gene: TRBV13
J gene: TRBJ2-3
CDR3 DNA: TGTGCCAGCAGCCACCCGCCGGGACTAGCGTTAGGGGTTAAACGGAGCACAGATACGCAGTATTTT
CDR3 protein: CASSHPPGLALGVKRSTDTQYF

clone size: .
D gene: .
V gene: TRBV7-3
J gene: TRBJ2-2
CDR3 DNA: TGTGCCAGCAGGGGCGCGAAGGGGGAGCTGTTTTTT
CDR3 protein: CASRGAKGELFF

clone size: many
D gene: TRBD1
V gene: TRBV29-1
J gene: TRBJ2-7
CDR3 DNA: TGCAGCGTTACCGGGACAGGGGACCCTGGCGCCTACGAGCAGTACTTC
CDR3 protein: CSVTGTGDPGAYEQYF

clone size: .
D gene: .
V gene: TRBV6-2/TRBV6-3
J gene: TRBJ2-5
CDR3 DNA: TGTGCCAGCAGGCGATCTAAAGAGACCCAGTACTTC
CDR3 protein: CASRRSKETQYF

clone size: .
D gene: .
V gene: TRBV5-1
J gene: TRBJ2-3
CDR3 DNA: TGCGCCAGCAGCCGGAGGGCCGCTAGCACAGATACGCAGTATTTT
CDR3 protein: CASSRRAASTDTQYF

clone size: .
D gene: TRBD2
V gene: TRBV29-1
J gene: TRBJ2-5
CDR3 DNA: TGCAGCGCTCGCACCCTAGCGGGGGTAGAGACCCAGTACTTC
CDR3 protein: CSARTLAGVETQYF

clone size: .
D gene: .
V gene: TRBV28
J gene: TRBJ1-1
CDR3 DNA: TGTGCCAGCAGTTTTCGACGGAACACCATGAACACTGAAGCTTTCTTT
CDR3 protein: CASSFRRNTMNTEAFF

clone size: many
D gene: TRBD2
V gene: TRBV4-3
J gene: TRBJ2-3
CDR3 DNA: TGCGCCAGCAGCCCAGTAGCGGGACGGGGAGCAGATACGCAGTATTTT
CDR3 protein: CASSPVAGRGADTQYF

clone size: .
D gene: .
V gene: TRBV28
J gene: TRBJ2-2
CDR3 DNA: TGTGCCAGCAGAAAGGGGACGGGGAACACCGGGGAGCTGTTTTTT
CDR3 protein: CASRKGTGNTGELFF

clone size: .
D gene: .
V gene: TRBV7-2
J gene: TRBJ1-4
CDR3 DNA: TGTGCCAGCAGCAGGGGACGGGATGAAAAACTGTTTTTT
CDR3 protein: CASSRGRDEKLFF

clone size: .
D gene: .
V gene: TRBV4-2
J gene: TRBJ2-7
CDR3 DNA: TGTGCCAGCAGCCAAGAGTGGTCGGCTACGAACGAGCAGTACTTC
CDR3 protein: CASSQEWSATNEQYF

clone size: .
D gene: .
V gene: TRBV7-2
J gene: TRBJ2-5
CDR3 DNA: TGTGCCAGCAGCTTAGCGCTTCGGGGCGTCGGGGAGACCCAGTACTTC
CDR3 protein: CASSLALRGVGETQYF

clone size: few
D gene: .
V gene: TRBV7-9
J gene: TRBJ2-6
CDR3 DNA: TGTGCCAGCAGCCCACTTGGGGCCAACGTCCTGACTTTC
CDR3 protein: CASSPLGANVLTF

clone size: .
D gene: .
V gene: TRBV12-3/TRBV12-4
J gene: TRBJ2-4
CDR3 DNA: TGTGCCAGCAGTTATCGGGGCGACCTAGCCAAAAACATTCAGTACTTC
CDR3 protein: CASSYRGDLAKNIQYF

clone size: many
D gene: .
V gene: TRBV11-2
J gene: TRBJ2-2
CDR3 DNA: TGTGCCAGCAGCGAACAAAACACCGGGGAGCTGTTTTTT
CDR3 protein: CASSEQNTGELFF

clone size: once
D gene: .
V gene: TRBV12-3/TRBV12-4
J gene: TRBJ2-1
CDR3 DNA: TGTGCCAGTAAAGTGGGGCCCTACAATGAGCAGTTCTTC
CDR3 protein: CASKVGPYNEQFF

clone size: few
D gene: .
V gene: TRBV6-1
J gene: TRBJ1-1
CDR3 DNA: TGTGCCAGCAGTCCCCCAGGGATGAACACTGAAGCTTTCTTT
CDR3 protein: CASSPPGMNTEAFF

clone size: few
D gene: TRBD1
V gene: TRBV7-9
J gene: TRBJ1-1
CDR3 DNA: TGTGCCAGCAGCCCAATGGACAGGGGAGCTTTCTTT
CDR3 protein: CASSPMDRGAFF

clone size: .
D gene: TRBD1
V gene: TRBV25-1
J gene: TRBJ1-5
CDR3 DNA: TGTGCCAGCAGTGGCGAGGGGGCAAGGCAGCCCCAGCATTTT
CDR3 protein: CASSGEGARQPQHF

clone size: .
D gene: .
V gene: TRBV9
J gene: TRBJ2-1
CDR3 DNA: TGTGCCAGCAGCGTCGGCGGTAACTCGGCCTACAATGAGCAGTTCTTC
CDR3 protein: CASSVGGNSAYNEQFF

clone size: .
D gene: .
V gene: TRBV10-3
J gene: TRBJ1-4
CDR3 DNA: TGTGCCATCAGTGATGGCGGCAGGGCGAAGGAAAAACTGTTTTTT
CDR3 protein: CAISDGGRAKEKLFF

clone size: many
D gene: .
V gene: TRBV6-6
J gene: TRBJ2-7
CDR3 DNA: TGTGCCAGCACCCACCGGGACAACGAGCAGTACTTC
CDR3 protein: CASTHRDNEQYF

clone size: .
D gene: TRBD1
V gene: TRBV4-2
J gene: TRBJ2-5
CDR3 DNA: TGTGCCAGCAGCCCGGGACAGTTGGAGACCCAGTACTTC
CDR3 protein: CASSPGQLETQYF

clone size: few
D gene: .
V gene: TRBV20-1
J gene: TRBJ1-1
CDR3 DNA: TGCAGTGCTAGGAAAGGGGGGGGAGGCATGAACACTGAAGCTTTCTTT
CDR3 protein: CSARKGGGGMNTEAFF

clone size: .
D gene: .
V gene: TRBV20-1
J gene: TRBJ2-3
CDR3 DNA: TGCAGTGCTAGTGGTAGGGGGGGCTTAGATACGCAGTATTTT
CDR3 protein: CSASGRGGLDTQYF

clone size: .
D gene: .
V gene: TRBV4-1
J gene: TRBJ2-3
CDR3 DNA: TGCGCCAGCAGCCCAAGACCCTCATTTGGACGTCGCACAGATACGCAGTATTTT
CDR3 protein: CASSPRPSFGRRTDTQYF

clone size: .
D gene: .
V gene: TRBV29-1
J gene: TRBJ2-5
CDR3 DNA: TGCAGCCAGAAGGGGGACGCGCAAGAGACCCAGTACTTC
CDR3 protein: CSQKGDAQETQYF

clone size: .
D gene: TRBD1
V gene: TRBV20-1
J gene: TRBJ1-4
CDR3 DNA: TGCAGTGCTAGGCAGGGACAGGGGAATGAAAAACTGTTTTTT
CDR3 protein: CSARQGQGNEKLFF

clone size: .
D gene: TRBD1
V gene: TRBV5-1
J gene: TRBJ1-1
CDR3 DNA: TGCGCCAGCAGCTTGCGGGGTACAGGGGGTCTCGGCGCTTTCTTT
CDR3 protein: CASSLRGTGGLGAFF

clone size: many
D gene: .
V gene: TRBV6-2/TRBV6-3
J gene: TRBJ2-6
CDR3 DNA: TGTGCCAGCAGTCATCCTCAGGGGGCCAACGTCCTGACTTTC
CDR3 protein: CASSHPQGANVLTF

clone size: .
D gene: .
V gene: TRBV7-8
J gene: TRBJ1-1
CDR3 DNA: TGTGCCAGCACAGGGGTTGACACTGAAGCTTTCTTT
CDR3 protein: CASTGVDTEAFF

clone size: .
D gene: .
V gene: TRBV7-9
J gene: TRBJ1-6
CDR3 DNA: TGTGCCAGCCTGGGGACATCGGCATCACCCCTCCACTTT
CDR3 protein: CASLGTSASPLHF

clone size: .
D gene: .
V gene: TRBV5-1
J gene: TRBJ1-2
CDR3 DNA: TGCGCCAGCAGCTTGCGACAGCCGTTACTTGGCTACACCTTC
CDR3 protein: CASSLRQPLLGYTF

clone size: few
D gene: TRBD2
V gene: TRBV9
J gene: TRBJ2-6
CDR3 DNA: TGTGCCAGCAGCCCCCACGGGGAGGGAAGTGGGGCCAACGTCCTGACTTTC
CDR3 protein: CASSPHGEGSGANVLTF

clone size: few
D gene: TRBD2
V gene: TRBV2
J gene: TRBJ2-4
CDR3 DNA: TGTGCCAGCAGGGCCGGACTAGCGGGGACCAAAAACATTCAGTACTTC
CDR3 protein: CASRAGLAGTKNIQYF

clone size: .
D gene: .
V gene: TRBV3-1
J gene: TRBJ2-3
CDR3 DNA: TGTGCCAGCAGCCAAAGTGGACTATTCACAGATACGCAGTATTTT
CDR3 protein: CASSQSGLFTDTQYF

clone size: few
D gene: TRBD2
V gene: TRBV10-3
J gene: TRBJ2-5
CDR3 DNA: TGTGCCATCAGTGAGTCGCAGCGGGGGAAAGATGGAGAGACCCAGTACTTC
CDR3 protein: CAISESQRGKDGETQYF

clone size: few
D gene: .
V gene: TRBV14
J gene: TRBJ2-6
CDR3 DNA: TGTGCCAGCAGCCTTAACCTCACCCCCGGGGCCAACGTCCTGACTTTC
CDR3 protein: CASSLNLTPGANVLTF

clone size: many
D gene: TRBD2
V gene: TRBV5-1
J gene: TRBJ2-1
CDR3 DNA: TGCGCCAGCAGCTTGGACCCCGGGACTAGCGGGGGGGCCAATGAGCAGTTCTTC
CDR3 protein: CASSLDPGTSGGANEQFF